Listed here is a single T cell receptor (beta chain). This sample was taken from a study of shared clonotypes between healthy human individuals. Assay: immunoSEQ multiplex PCR; the TCRdb copy retains only in-frame clones and omits some. Of over 1.5 million clones listed, approximately 98% are singletons. Germline V gene sequence: CDR1 MDHEN, CDR2 SYDVKM. J gave up 5 bases and V 5 bases, and 10 bases lay outside the gene matches. The length of the CDR3 is 15 residues. The TCR comes from a man aged 25 to 45 in good health. Sequenced sample: naive CD4+ T cells sorted from blood. Described subset: CD45RA+ positively selected. The V gene is TRBV28, the J gene TRBJ1-1; 8 bases are shared with TRBD1. CDR3 bases: TGTGCCAGCAGTCCGGGTGGACAGGGAGGAACTGAAGCTTTCTTT. It translates to CASSPGGQGGTEAFF.